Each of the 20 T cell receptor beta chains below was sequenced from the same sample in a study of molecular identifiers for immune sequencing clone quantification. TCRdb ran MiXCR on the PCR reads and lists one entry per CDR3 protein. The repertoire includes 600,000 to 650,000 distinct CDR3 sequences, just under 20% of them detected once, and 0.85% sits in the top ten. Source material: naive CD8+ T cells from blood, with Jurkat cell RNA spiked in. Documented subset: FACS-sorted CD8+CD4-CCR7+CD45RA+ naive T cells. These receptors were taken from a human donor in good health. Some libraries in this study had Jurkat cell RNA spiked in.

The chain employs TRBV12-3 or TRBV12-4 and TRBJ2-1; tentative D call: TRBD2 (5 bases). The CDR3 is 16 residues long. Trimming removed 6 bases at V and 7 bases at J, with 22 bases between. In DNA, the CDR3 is TGTGCCAGCAGCCCCCTAGCCGGGTCGCCACGGAATGAGCAGTTCTTC. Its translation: CASSPLAGSPRNEQFF.

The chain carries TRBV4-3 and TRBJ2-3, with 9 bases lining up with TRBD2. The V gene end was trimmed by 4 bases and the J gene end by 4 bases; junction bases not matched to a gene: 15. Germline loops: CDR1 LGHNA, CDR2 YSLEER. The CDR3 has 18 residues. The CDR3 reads CASSPRDSGSVQADTQYF. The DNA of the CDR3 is TGCGCCAGCAGCCCCCGGGATAGCGGGAGTGTTCAGGCAGATACGCAGTATTTT.

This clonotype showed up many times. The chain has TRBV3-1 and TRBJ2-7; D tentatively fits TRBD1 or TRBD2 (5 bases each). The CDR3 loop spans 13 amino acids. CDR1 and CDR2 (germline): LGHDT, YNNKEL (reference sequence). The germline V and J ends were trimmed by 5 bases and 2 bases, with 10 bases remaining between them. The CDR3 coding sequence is TGTGCCAGCAGCATCGGGGCCCCCTACGAGCAGTACTTC. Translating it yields CASSIGAPYEQYF.

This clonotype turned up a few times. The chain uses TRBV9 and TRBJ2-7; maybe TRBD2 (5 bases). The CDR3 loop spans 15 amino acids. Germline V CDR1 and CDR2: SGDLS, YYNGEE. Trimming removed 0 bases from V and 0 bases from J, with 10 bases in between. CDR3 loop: CASSVAGGSSYEQYF. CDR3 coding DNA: TGTGCCAGCAGCGTAGCGGGCGGGTCCTCCTACGAGCAGTACTTC.

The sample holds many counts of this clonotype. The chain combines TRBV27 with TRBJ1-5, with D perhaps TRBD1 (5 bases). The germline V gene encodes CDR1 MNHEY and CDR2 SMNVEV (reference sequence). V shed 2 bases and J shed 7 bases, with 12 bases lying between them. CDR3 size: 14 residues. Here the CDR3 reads CASSLSQGGQPQHF. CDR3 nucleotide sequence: TGTGCCAGCAGTTTAAGTCAGGGAGGGCAGCCCCAGCATTTT.

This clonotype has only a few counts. Here the CDR3 DNA reads TGTGCCAGCAGTTTGTCGGGGCGCAAATACGAGCAGTACTTC. Amino acid sequence: CASSLSGRKYEQYF. This chain joins TRBV12-3 or TRBV12-4 and TRBJ2-7; D may be TRBD1 or TRBD2 (5 bases each). The ends were cut back, 3 bases at V and 4 bases at J, with 13 bases in the middle. The CDR3 loop spans 14 amino acids.

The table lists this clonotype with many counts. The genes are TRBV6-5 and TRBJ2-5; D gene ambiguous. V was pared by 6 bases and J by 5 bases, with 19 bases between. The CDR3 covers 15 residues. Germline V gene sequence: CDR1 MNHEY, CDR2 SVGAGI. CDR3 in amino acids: CASSYLGVVGETQYF. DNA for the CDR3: TGTGCCAGCAGCTACCTTGGGGTCGTCGGTGAGACCCAGTACTTC.

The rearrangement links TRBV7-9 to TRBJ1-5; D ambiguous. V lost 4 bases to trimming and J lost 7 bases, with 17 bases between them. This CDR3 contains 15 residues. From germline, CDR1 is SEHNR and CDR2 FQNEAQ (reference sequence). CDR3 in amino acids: CASSSPGEGGQPQHF. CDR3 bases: TGTGCCAGCAGCTCGCCCGGGGAGGGCGGCCAGCCCCAGCATTTT.

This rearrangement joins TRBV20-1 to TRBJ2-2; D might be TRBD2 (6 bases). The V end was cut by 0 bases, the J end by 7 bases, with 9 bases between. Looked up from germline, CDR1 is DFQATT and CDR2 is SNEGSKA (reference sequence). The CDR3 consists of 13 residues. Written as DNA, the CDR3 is TGCAGTGCTAGAGATCGGCGGGGCGGGGAGCTGTTTTTT. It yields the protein CSARDRRGGELFF.

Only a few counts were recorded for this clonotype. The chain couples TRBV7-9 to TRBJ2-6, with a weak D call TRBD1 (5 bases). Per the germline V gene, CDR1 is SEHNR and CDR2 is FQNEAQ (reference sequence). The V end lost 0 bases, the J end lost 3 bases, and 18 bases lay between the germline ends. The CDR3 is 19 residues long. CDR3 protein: CASSLAEFNIRVGANVLTF. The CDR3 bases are TGTGCCAGCAGCTTAGCCGAGTTCAATATCAGGGTTGGGGCCAACGTCCTGACTTTC. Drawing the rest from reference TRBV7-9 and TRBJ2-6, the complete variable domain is DTGVSQNPRHKITKRGQNVTFRCDPISEHNRLYWYRQTLGQGPEFLTYFQNEAQLEKSRLLSDRFSAERPKGSFSTLEIQRTEQGDSAMYLCASSLAEFNIRVGANVLTFGAGSRLTVL.

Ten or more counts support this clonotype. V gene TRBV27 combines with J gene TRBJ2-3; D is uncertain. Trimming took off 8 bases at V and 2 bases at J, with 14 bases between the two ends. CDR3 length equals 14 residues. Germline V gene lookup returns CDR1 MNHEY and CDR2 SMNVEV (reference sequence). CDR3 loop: CASAITVFTDTQYF. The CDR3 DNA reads TGTGCCAGCGCGATTACCGTGTTCACAGATACGCAGTATTTT.

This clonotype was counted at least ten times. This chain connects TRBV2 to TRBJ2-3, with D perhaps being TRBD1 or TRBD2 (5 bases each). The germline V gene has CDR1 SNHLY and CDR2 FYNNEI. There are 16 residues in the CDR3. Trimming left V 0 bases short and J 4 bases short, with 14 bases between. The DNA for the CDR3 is TGTGCCAGCAGTGAAGCGGGACGGATGGGTGCAGATACGCAGTATTTT. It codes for CASSEAGRMGADTQYF.

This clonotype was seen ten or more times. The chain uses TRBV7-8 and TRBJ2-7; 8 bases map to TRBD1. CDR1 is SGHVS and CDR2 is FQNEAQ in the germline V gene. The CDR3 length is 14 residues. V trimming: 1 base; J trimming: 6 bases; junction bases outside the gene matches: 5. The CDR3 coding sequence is TGTGCCAGCAGCTTAGGGACAGGGTACCCCGAGCAGTACTTC. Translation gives CASSLGTGYPEQYF.

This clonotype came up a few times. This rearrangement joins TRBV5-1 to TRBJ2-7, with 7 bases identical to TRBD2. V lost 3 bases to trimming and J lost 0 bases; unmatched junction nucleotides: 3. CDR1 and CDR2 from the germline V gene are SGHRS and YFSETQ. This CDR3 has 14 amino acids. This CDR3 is CASSWLAASYEQYF. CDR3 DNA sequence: TGCGCCAGCAGCTGGCTAGCGGCCTCCTACGAGCAGTACTTC.

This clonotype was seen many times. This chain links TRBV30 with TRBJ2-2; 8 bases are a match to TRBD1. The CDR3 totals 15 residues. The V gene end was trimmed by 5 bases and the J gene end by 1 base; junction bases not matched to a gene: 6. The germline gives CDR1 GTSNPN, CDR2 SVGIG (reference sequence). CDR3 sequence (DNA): TGTGCCTGGGGTACCGGGACAGGGAACACCGGGGAGCTGTTTTTT. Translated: CAWGTGTGNTGELFF.

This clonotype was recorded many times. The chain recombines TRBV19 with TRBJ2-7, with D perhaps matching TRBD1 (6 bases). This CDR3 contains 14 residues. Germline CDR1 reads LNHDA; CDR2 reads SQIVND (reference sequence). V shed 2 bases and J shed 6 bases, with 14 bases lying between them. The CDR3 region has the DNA TGTGCCAGTAGTATAACTACAGGGTTCGGCGAGCAGTACTTC. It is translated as CASSITTGFGEQYF.

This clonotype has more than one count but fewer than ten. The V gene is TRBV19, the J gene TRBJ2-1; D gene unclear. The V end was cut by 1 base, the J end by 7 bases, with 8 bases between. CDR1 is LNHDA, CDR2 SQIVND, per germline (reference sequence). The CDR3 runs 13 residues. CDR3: CASSIGDWNEQFF. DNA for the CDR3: TGTGCCAGTAGTATAGGGGATTGGAATGAGCAGTTCTTC. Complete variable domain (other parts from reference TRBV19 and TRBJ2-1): DGGITQSPKYLFRKEGQNVTLSCEQNLNHDAMYWYRQDPGQGLRLIYYSQIVNDFQKGDIAEGYSVSREKKESFPLTVTSAQKNPTAFYLCASSIGDWNEQFFGPGTRLTVL.

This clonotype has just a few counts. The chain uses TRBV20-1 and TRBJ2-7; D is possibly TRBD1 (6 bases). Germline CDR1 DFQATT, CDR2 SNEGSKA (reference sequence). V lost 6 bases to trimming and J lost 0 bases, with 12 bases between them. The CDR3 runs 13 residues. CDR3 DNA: TGCAGTGCCGAGGGGGAGAGCTCCTACGAGCAGTACTTC. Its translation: CSAEGESSYEQYF.

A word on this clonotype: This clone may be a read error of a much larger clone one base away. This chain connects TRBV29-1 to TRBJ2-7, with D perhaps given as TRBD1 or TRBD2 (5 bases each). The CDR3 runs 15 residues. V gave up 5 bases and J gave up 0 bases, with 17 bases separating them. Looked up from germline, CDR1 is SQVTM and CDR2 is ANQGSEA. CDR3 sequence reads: CSVKYRGFDSYEQYF. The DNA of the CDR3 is TGCAGCGTTAAATACCGGGGCTTTGACTCCTACGAGCAGTACTTC.

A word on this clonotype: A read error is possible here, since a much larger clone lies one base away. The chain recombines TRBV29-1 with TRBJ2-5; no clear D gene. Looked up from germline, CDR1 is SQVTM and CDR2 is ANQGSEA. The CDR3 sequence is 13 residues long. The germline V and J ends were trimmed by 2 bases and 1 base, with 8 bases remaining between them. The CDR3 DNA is TGCAGCGTTGAACGCAGGTGCCAAGAGACCCAGTACTTC. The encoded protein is CSVERRCQETQYF.